The sequence of this TCR beta chain was determined in a study of blood T cell repertoires in COVID-19. Study-level background: PBMCs, B-cell-depleted T cells, or T cells provided the cDNA or gDNA that made up the material.

Under the authors' procedure: The assay estimated nucleated cells by amplifying reference gene primers. Assay: immunoSEQ multiplex PCR; the TCRdb copy retains only in-frame clones and omits some. V, J and clone size are those of that table, while D and trimming were read from the DNA. The sample yields 25,000 to 35,000 clones, around 63% seen once. The sample consisted of peripheral blood. The origin of this receptor is a human donor in a cohort sampled during active COVID-19.

The CDR3 sequence is CASSLTGTGASLYNSPLHF. CDR3 DNA sequence: TGTGCCAGCAGTCTAACCGGGACAGGGGCGTCCCTCTATAATTCACCCCTCCACTTT. V gene TRBV6-2 or TRBV6-3 combines with J gene TRBJ1-6; 10 positions match TRBD1. This CDR3 comprises 19 residues. The junction had 13 bases not matched to a gene; V was cut back by 5 bases and J by 3 bases. Germline V lookup: CDR1 MNHEY, CDR2 SVGEGT.